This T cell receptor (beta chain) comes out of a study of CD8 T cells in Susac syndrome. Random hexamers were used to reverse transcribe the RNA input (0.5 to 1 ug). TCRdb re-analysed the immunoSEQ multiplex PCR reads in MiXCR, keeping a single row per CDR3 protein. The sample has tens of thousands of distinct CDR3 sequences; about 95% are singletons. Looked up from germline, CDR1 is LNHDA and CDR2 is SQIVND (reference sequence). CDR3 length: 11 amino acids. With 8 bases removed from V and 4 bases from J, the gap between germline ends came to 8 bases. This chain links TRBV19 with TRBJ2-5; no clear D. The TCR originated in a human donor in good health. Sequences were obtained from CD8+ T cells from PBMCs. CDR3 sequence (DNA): TGTGCCAGTCGGTCGGGAGAGACCCAGTACTTC. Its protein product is CASRSGETQYF.